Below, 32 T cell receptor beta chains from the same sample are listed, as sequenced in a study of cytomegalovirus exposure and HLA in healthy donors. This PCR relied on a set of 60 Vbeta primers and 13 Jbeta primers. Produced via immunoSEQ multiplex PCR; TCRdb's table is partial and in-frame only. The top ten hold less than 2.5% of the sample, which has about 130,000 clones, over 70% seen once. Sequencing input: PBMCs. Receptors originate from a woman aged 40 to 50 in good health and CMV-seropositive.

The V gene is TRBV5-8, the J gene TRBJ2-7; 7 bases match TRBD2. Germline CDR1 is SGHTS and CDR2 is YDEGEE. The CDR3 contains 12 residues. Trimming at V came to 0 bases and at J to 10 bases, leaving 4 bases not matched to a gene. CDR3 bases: TGTGCCAGCAGCTTGGGGGAGGGGAGACAGTACTTC. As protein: CASSLGEGRQYF.

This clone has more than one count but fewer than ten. The CDR3: CAWRHTKPRRPGAPGEQYF. In nucleotides, the CDR3 is TGTGCCTGGAGACACACCAAGCCCCGCCGCCCGGGAGCACCGGGCGAGCAGTACTTC. V and J are TRBV30 and TRBJ2-7, with D perhaps TRBD2 (6 bases). The germline gives CDR1 GTSNPN, CDR2 SVGIG (reference sequence). The V and J ends lost 3 bases and 6 bases respectively, with 33 bases between them. This CDR3 is built from 19 residues.

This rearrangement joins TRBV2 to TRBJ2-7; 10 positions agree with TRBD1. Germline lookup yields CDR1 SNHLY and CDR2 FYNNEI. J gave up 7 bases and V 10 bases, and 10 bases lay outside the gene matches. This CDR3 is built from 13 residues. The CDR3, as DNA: TGTGCCAACGGGGACAGGGGAGTGCGGGAGCAGTACTTC. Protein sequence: CANGDRGVREQYF. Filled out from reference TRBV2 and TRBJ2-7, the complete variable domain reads EPEVTQTPSHQVTQMGQEVILRCVPISNHLYFYWYRQILGQKVEFLVSFYNNEISEKSEIFDDQFSVERPDGSNFTLKIRSTKLEDSAMYFCANGDRGVREQYFGPGTRLTVT.

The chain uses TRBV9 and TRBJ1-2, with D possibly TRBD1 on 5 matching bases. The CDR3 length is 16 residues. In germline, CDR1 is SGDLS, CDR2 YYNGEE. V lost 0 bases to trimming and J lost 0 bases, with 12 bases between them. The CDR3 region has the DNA TGTGCCAGCAGCGTAGAGGACTGGGGGGCTAACTATGGCTACACCTTC. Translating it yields CASSVEDWGANYGYTF.

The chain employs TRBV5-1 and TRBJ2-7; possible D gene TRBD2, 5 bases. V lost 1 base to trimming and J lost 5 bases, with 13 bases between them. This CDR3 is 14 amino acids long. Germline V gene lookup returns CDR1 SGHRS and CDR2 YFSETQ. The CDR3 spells CASSLFTGKNEQYF. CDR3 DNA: TGCGCCAGCAGCTTGTTTACGGGAAAGAACGAGCAGTACTTC.

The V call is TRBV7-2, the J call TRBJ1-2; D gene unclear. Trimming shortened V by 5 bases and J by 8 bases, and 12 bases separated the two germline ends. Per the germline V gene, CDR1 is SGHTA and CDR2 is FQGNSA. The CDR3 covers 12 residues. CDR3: CASSTPGGGYTF. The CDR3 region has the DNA TGTGCCAGCAGCACCCCGGGTGGCGGCTACACCTTC.

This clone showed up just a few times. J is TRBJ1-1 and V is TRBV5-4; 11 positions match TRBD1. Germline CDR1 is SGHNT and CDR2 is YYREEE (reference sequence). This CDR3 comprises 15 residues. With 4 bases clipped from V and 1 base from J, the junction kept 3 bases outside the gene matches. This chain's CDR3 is CASSGGQGANTEAFF. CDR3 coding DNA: TGTGCCAGCAGCGGTGGACAGGGGGCGAACACTGAAGCTTTCTTT.

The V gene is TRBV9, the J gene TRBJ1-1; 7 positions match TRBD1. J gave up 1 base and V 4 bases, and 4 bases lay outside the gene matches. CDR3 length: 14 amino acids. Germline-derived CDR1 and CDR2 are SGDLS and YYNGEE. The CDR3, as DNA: TGTGCCAGCAGCCCCCGACAGGGGAACACTGAAGCTTTCTTT. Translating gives CASSPRQGNTEAFF.

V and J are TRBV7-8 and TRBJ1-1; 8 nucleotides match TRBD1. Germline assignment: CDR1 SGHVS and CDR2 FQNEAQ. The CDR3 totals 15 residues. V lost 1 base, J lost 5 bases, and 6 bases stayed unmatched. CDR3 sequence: CASSLVTGGGTEAFF. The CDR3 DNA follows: TGTGCCAGCAGCTTAGTAACAGGGGGAGGAACTGAAGCTTTCTTT.

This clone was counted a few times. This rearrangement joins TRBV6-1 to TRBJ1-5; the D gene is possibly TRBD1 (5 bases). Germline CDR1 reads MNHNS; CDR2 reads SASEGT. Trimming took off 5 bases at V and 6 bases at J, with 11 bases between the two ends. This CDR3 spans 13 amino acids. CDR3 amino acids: CASSPRDAQPQHF. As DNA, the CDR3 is TGTGCCAGCAGTCCCAGGGATGCTCAGCCCCAGCATTTT.

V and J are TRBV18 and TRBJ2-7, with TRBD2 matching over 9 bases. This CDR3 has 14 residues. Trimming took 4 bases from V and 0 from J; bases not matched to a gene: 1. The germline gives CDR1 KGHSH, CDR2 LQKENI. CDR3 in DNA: TGTGCCAGCTCACAGACTAGCGGCTCCTACGAGCAGTACTTC. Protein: CASSQTSGSYEQYF.

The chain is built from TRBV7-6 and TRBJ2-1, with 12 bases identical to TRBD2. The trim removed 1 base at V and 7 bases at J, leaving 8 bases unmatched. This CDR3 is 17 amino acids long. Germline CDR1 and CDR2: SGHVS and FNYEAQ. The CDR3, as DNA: TGTGCCAGCAGCTTAGTGTCTAGCGGGGGGGCGGGTAATGAGCAGTTCTTC. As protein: CASSLVSSGGAGNEQFF.

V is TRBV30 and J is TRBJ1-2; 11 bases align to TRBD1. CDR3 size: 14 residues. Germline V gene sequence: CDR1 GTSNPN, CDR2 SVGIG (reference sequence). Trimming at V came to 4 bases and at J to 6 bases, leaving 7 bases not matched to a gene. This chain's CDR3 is CAWTGTGGWDGYTF. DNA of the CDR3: TGTGCCTGGACCGGGACAGGGGGGTGGGATGGCTACACCTTC.

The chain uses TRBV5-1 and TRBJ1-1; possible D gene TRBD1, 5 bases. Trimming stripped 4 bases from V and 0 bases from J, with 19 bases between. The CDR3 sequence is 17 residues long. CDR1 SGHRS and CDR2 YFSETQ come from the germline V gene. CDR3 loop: CASSLTQADFLNTEAFF. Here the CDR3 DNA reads TGCGCCAGCAGCCTGACACAGGCCGACTTTCTGAACACTGAAGCTTTCTTT.

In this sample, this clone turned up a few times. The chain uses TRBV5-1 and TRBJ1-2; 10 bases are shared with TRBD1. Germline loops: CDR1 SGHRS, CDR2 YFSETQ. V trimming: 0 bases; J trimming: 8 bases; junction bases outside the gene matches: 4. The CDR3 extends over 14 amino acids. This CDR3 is CASSLGDRGYGYTF. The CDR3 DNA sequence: TGCGCCAGCAGCTTGGGGGACAGGGGATACGGCTACACCTTC. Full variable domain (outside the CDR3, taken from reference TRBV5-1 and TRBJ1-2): KAGVTQTPRYLIKTRGQQVTLSCSPISGHRSVSWYQQTPGQGLQFLFEYFSETQRNKGNFPGRFSGRQFSNSRSEMNVSTLELGDSALYLCASSLGDRGYGYTFGSGTRLTVV.

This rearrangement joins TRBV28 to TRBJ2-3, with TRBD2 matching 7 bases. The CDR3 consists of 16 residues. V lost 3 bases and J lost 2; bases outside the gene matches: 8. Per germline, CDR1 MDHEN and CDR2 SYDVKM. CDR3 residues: CASSFGLADFTDTQYF. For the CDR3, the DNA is TGTGCCAGCAGTTTCGGCCTAGCGGATTTCACAGATACGCAGTATTTT.

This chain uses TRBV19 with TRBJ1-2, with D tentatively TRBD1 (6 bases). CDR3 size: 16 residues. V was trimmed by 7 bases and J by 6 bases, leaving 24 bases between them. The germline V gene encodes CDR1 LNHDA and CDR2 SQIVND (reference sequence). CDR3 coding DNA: TGTGCCAGTAAATCGACGGGGACACCGGGTGAACATGGCTACACCTTC. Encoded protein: CASKSTGTPGEHGYTF.

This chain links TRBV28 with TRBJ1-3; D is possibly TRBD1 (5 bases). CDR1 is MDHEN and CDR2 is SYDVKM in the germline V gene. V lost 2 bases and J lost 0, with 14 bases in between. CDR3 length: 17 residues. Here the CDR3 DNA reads TGTGCCAGCAGTTTACCCTTGACAGTCCTCTCTGGAAACACCATATATTTT. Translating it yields CASSLPLTVLSGNTIYF.

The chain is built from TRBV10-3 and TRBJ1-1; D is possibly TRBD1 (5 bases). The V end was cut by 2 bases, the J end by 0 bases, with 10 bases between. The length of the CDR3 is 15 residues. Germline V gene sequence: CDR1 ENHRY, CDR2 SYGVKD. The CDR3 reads CAISEGGGMNTEAFF. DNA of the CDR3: TGTGCCATCAGTGAGGGGGGAGGGATGAACACTGAAGCTTTCTTT.

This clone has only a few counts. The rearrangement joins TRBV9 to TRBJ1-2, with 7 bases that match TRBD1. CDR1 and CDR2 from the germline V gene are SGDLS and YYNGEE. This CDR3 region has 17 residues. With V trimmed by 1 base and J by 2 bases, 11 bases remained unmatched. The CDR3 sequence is CASSVIPGTESNYGYTF. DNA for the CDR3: TGTGCCAGCAGCGTAATCCCCGGGACAGAATCAAACTATGGCTACACCTTC.

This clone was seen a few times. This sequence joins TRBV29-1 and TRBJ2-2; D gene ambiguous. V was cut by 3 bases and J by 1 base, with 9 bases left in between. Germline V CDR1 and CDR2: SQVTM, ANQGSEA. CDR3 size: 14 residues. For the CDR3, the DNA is TGCAGCGTTGACGGCGGATTGAACACCGGGGAGCTGTTTTTT. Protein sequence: CSVDGGLNTGELFF.

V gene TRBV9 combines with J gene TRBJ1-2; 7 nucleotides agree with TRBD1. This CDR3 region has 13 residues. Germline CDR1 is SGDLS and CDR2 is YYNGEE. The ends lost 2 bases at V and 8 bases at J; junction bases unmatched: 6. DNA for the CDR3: TGTGCCAGCAGCGTCGGGACAGAGCGAGGCTACACCTTC. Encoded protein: CASSVGTERGYTF.

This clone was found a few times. DNA of the CDR3: TGTGCCAGCAGTGAGCTAGCGGGAGGGGCAGATACGCAGTATTTT. Its protein product is CASSELAGGADTQYF. The V call is TRBV6-1, the J call TRBJ2-3, with 12 bases that match TRBD2. With V trimmed by 3 bases and J by 4 bases, 2 bases remained unmatched. Germline V gene data show CDR1 as MNHNS and CDR2 as SASEGT. This CDR3 region has 15 residues.

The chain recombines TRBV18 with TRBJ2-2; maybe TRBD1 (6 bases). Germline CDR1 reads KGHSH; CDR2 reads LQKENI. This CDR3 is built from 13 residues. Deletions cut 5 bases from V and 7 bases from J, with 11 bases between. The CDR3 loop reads CASSTYRDGELFF. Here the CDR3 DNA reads TGTGCCAGCTCAACATACAGGGACGGGGAGCTGTTTTTT.

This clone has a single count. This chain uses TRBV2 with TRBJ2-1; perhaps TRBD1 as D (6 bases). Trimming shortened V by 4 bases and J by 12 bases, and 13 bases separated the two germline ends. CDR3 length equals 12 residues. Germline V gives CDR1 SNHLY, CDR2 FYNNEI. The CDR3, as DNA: TGTGCCAGCAGTGCGATGTTACAGGGGCAGTTCTTC. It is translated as CASSAMLQGQFF.

CDR3 nucleotides: TGTGCCAGCAGCGCAAGGACAAGGACCACCTACAATGAGCAGTTCTTC. Translation: CASSARTRTTYNEQFF. This sequence joins TRBV9 and TRBJ2-1; tentatively, D is TRBD1 (5 bases). Trimming cost V 3 bases and J 2 bases, with 15 bases left between them. The V gene's germline CDR1 is SGDLS and CDR2 YYNGEE. CDR3 length: 16 residues.

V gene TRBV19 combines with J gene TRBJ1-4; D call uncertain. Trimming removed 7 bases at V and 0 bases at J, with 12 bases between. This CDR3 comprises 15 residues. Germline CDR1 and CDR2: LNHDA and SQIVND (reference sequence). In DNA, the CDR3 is TGTGCCAGTACTCGTGCAACGGCAACTAATGAAAAACTGTTTTTT. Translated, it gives CASTRATATNEKLFF.

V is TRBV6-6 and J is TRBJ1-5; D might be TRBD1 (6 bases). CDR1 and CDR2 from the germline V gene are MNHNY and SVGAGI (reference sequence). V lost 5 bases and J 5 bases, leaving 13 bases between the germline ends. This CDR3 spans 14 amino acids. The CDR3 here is CASSRQGQYQPQHF. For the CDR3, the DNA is TGTGCCAGCAGTAGGCAGGGGCAGTATCAGCCCCAGCATTTT.

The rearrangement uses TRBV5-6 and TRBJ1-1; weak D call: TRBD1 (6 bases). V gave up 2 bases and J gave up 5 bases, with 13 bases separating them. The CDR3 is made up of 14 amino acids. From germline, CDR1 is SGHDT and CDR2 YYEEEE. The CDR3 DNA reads TGTGCCAGCAGCTTAGGGGGAAGGGAAACTGAAGCTTTCTTT. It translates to CASSLGGRETEAFF.

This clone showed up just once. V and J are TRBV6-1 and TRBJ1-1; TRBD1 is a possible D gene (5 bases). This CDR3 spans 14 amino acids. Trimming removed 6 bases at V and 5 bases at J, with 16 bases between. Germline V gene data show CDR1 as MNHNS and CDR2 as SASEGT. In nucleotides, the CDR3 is TGTGCCAGCAGGACCCCAGCAGGGCGAACTGAAGCTTTCTTT. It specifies CASRTPAGRTEAFF.

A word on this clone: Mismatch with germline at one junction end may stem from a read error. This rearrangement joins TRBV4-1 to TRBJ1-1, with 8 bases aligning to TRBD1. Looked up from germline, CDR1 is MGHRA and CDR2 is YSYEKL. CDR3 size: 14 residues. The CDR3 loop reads CASSQGRQGCTAFF. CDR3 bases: TGCGCCAGCAGCCAAGGTCGACAGGGGTGTACGGCTTTCTTC.

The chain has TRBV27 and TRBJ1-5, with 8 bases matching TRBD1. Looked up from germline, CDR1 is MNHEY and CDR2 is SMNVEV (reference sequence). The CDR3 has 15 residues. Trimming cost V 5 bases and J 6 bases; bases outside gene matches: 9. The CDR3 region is CASSPMDREGQPQHF. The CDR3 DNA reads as TGTGCCAGCAGTCCGATGGACAGGGAAGGTCAGCCCCAGCATTTT.